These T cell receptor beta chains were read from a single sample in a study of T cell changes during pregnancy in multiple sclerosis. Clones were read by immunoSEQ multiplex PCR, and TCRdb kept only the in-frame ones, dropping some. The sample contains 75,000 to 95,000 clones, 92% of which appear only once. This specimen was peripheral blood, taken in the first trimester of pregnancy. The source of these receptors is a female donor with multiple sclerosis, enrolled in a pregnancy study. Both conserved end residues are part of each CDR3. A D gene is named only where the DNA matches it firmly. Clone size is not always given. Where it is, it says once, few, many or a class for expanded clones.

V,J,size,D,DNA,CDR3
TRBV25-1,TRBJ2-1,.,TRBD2,TGTGCCAGCAGTGAATCGGTTAGCGGGGGACTATACAATGAGCAGTTCTTC,CASSESVSGGLYNEQFF
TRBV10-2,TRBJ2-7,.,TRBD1,TGCGCCAGCAGTGGACAGGGGGTAGCCTACGAGCAGTACTTC,CASSGQGVAYEQYF
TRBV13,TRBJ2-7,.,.,TGTGCCAGCAGCCCCAGGGTGGCCGAGCAGTACTTC,CASSPRVAEQYF
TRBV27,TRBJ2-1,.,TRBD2,TGTGCCAGCAGTTTTCGGCGGGGGAGCCACCATGAGCAGTTCTTC,CASSFRRGSHHEQFF
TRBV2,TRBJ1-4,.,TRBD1,TGTGCCAGCACTACAGGGGTAACTAATGAAAAACTGTTTTTT,CASTTGVTNEKLFF
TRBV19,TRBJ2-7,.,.,TGTGCCAGTAGTATAGCGGTTTGGAGATACGAGCAGTACTTC,CASSIAVWRYEQYF
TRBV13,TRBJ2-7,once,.,TGTGCCAGCAGCGCCCGGGACAACTCCTACGAGCAGTACTTC,CASSARDNSYEQYF
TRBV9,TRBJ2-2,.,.,TGTGCCAGCAGCGTATTCACTAGCTTGAACACCGGGGAGCTGTTTTTT,CASSVFTSLNTGELFF
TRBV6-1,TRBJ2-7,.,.,TGTGCCAGCAGTGCCGAGGGGGCGGGGGGCTACGAGCAGTACTTC,CASSAEGAGGYEQYF
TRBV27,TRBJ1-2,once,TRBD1,TGTGCCAGCAGTTTAAACCCGGACAGGGGAAACTATGGCTACACCTTC,CASSLNPDRGNYGYTF
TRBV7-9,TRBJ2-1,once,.,TGTGCCAGCGGCACTAGAGGGTCCGAGCAGTTCTTC,CASGTRGSEQFF
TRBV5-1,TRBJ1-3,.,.,TGCGCCAGCAGCTCGCTGGACAGCTCTGGAAACACCATATATTTT,CASSSLDSSGNTIYF
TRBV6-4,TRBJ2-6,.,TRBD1,TGTGCCAGTTCACCGGGACAGGTGATCTCTGGGGCCAACGTCCTGACTTTC,CASSPGQVISGANVLTF
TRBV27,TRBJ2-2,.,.,TGTGCCAGCAGTTTACACGGGGGTGGGCTGTTTTTT,CASSLHGGGLFF
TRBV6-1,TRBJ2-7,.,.,TGTGCCAGCAGTGTCGGGGACAATCCCTACGAGCAGTACTTC,CASSVGDNPYEQYF
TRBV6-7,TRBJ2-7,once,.,TGTGCCAGCAGTTACTCCGGACAGGGGGCCTTTAGCGGGAGGGAAGATGGGTCCTACGAGCAGTACTTC,CASSYSGQGAFSGREDGSYEQYF
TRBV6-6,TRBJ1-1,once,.,TGTGCCAGCAAACGACAGCACATGAACACTGAAGCTTTCTTT,CASKRQHMNTEAFF
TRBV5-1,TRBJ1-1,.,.,TGCGCCAGCAGCTTGACAGGTGTGAACACTGAAGCTTTCTTT,CASSLTGVNTEAFF
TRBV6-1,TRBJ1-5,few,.,TGTGCCAGCGAGCGAGGTGGTTTTGGCAATCAGCCCCAGCATTTT,CASERGGFGNQPQHF
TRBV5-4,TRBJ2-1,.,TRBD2,TGTGCCAGCAGCTTGGCGGGCGGGAGTTCCTACAATGAGCAGTTCTTC,CASSLAGGSSYNEQFF
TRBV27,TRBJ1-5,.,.,TGTGCCAGCAGTTTGAGGGGGGGAAATCAGCCCCAGCATTTT,CASSLRGGNQPQHF
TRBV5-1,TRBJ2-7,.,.,TGCGCCAGCTCGATAGGCGCGGGGCTCTACGAGCAGTACTTC,CASSIGAGLYEQYF
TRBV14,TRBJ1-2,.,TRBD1,TGTGCCAGCAGCCTCTGGACAGGGTTCGGCTACACCTTC,CASSLWTGFGYTF
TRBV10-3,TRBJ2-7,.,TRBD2,TGTGCCATCGCTAGCGGGAGTTACGAGCAGTACTTC,CAIASGSYEQYF
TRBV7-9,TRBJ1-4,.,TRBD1,TGTGCCAGCAGTCAACTTGACAGGGGGGATGAAAAACTGTTTTTT,CASSQLDRGDEKLFF
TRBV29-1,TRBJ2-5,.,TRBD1,TGCAGCGCCGCCGGGACAGGGAGTTCAGAGACCCAGTACTTC,CSAAGTGSSETQYF
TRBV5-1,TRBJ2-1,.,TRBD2,TGCGCCAGCAGCCAAAACAGGGATTTTGCGGGAGGGCGCGGATACAATGAGCAGTTCTTC,CASSQNRDFAGGRGYNEQFF
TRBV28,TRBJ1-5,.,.,TGTGCCAGCACCGCCGGAGGGGCAGATCAGCCCCAGCATTTT,CASTAGGADQPQHF
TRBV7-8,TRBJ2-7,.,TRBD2,TGTGCCAGCAGCTATGGACGGGGGGGCTCTGAGGGGGACGAGCAGTACTTC,CASSYGRGGSEGDEQYF
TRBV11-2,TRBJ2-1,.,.,TGTGCCAGCAGCTCAAACAATGAGCAGTTCTTC,CASSSNNEQFF
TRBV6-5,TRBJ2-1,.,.,TGTGCCAGCAGCACTCTAGCGTACAATGAGCAGTTCTTC,CASSTLAYNEQFF
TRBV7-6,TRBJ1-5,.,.,TGTGCCAGCAGCTTAGAGGCAGGGCGTAGTCAGCCCCAGCATTTT,CASSLEAGRSQPQHF
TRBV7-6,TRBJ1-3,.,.,TGTGCCAGCAGCTTAGCGCTCGGGAGCTCTGGAAACACCATATATTTT,CASSLALGSSGNTIYF
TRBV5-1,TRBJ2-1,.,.,TGCGCCAGCAGCTTGGCAGGCGGGGCCAATTACAATGAGCAGTTCTTC,CASSLAGGANYNEQFF
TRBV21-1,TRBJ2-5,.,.,TGTGCCAGCAGCAAGTTATCGGGCGGGAGGGGGCGTCGGGAGACCCAGTACTTC,CASSKLSGGRGRRETQYF
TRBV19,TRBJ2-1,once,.,TGTGCCAGTACCGCAGGTTACAATGAGCAGTTCTTC,CASTAGYNEQFF
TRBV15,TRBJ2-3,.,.,TGTGCCACCAGCAGAGATTTCGCAGATACGCAGTATTTT,CATSRDFADTQYF
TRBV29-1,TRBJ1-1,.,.,TGCAGCGCCGAAGAAGGGGTCGGGAGCACTGAAGCTTTCTTT,CSAEEGVGSTEAFF
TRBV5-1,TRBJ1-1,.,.,TGCGCCAGCAGCTCGAGACAAGGCCCGAACACTGAAGCTTTCTTT,CASSSRQGPNTEAFF
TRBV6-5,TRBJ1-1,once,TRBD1,TGTGCCAGCAGTTACGCCTCCACAGGGGCAAGCACTGAAGCTTTCTTT,CASSYASTGASTEAFF
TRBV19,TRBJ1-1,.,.,TGTGCCAGTAGTCTCCGTTACCCAGGGAACACTGAAGCTTTCTTT,CASSLRYPGNTEAFF
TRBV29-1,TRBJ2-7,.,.,TGCAGCGTTGAACGTCAAGGCAGGCCTTACTTC,CSVERQGRPYF
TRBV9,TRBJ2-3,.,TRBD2,TGTGCCAGCAGCGTAGGCGGGGGTGACACAGATACGCAGTATTTT,CASSVGGGDTDTQYF
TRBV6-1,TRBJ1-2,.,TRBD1,TGTGCCAGCAGTGTAGCCGGGACAGGGGGCCGACAGAGGGGAGATGGCTACACCTTC,CASSVAGTGGRQRGDGYTF
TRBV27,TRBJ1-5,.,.,TGTGCCAGCAGTTTAAGGGGGGGGCAGGGCCTCAATCAGCCCCAGCATTTT,CASSLRGGQGLNQPQHF
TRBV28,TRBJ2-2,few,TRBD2,TGTGCCAGCTGTAGCGGGAGGGCAGACACCGGGGAGCTGTTTTTT,CASCSGRADTGELFF
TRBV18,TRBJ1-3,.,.,TGTGCCAGCTCGCGTAACAGGGACTCTGGAAACACCATATATTTT,CASSRNRDSGNTIYF
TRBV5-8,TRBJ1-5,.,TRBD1,TGTGCCAGCAGCTTGGAGGGGGCTAGCAATCAGCCCCAGCATTTT,CASSLEGASNQPQHF
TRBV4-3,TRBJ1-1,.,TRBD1,TGCGCCAGCAGCCCAACGCGGGCGGACAGGGATGACCTACAAGCTTTCTTT,CASSPTRADRDDLQAFF
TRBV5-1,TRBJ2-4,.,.,TGCGCCAGCAGCGAGTCGAGGAGTAAAAACATTCAGTACTTC,CASSESRSKNIQYF
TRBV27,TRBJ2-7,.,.,TGTGCCAGCAGTTTGAGAGGGAACGAGCAGTACTTC,CASSLRGNEQYF
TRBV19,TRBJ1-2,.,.,TGTGCCAGTAGTATCAGCAGGGCTATTAACTATGGCTACACCTTC,CASSISRAINYGYTF
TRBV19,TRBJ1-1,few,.,TGTGCCAGTAGAACTAAGGGGGAAGCTTTCTTT,CASRTKGEAFF
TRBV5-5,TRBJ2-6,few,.,TGTGCCAGCAGCTTGGGGACAGACCTAAGCTCTGGGGCCAACGTCCTGACTTTC,CASSLGTDLSSGANVLTF